The sequence of this T cell receptor beta chain was determined in a study of control samples from healthy donors and cancer patients. This CDR3 is built from 14 residues. Germline lookup yields CDR1 SQVTM and CDR2 ANQGSEA. Trimming took 7 bases from V and 7 from J; bases not matched to a gene: 11. Clones were sequenced by immunoSEQ multiplex PCR, and TCRdb holds only the in-frame ones, with some missing. Counted here are about 190,000 clones, around 90% occurring once; the ten biggest clones make up 1.5% to 2%. V is TRBV29-1 and J is TRBJ1-2; 11 bases align to TRBD1. This sequence was found in a man aged 30 to 39 in good health. The specimen was blood. CDR3 sequence: CSAVGQGELFGYTF. CDR3 nucleotide sequence: TGCAGCGCTGTGGGACAGGGGGAATTGTTTGGCTACACCTTC.